A single sample gave rise to the 10 T cell receptor beta chains below, sequenced in a study of blood T cells in healthy people across ages. A second PCR of roughly 7 to 11 cycles used a sample-barcoded 5' primer and a J-beta primer mix. In TCRdb, the 5' RACE reads were re-called with MiXCR into one record per CDR3 protein. The sample gives approximately 730,000 distinct CDR3 sequences, about 42% of which show up once; roughly 19% is in the top ten. The sample was blood. The receptors stem from an older woman in good health.

This clonotype was seen only a few times. The chain is built from TRBV20-1 and TRBJ1-5; D not resolved. The V gene lost 6 bases and the J gene lost 3 bases, with 18 bases spanning the gap. CDR1 is DFQATT, CDR2 SNEGSKA, per germline (reference sequence). CDR3 length: 15 amino acids. The CDR3 loop reads CSARIQFSYNQPQHF. In DNA form, the CDR3 reads TGCAGTGCCAGGATACAGTTCTCCTACAATCAGCCCCAGCATTTT.

The rearrangement joins TRBV28 to TRBJ1-5; D might be TRBD1 (5 bases). The germline gives CDR1 MDHEN, CDR2 SYDVKM. CDR3 size: 15 residues. V was clipped by 3 bases and J by 7 bases, with 16 bases between them. For the CDR3, the DNA is TGTGCCAGCAGTTTGGCAGGGCCCCAACCACAGCCCCAGCATTTT. Protein product: CASSLAGPQPQPQHF.

This clonotype occurred a few times. The chain joins TRBV15 to TRBJ2-3; D remains unclear. Germline assignment: CDR1 LNHNV and CDR2 YYDKDF (reference sequence). CDR3 size: 13 residues. The germline V and J ends were trimmed by 3 bases and 4 bases, with 8 bases remaining between them. The CDR3 loop reads CATSREFADTQYF. In DNA form, the CDR3 reads TGTGCCACCAGCAGGGAGTTTGCAGATACGCAGTATTTT.

This sequence joins TRBV7-9 and TRBJ2-1; perhaps D is TRBD1 or TRBD2 (5 bases each). The germline V gene has CDR1 SEHNR and CDR2 FQNEAQ (reference sequence). The CDR3 covers 14 residues. The V end was cut by 5 bases, the J end by 7 bases, with 15 bases between. The chain's CDR3 is CASSGGSEWNEQFF. CDR3 DNA: TGTGCCAGCAGCGGGGGATCTGAGTGGAATGAGCAGTTCTTC.

The genes are TRBV12-3 or TRBV12-4 and TRBJ2-3; tentatively, D is TRBD1 (6 bases). The length of the CDR3 is 16 residues. V lost 6 bases and J lost 4, with 20 bases in between. The CDR3: CASRTNRDVSSDTQYF. The CDR3 DNA reads TGTGCCAGCAGGACCAACAGGGACGTTAGCTCAGATACGCAGTATTTT.

In regard to this clonotype: At one end, the junction sequence differs from germline, possibly due to a read error. The chain has TRBV15 and TRBJ1-5; D may be TRBD1 (6 bases). CDR1 is LNHNV, CDR2 YYDKDF, per germline (reference sequence). The CDR3 spans 16 residues. The CDR3 protein is CATSRGDTPSNRPQHF. DNA of the CDR3: TGTGCCACCAGCAGAGGGGACACACCTAGCAATCGGCCCCAGCATTTT.

This chain joins TRBV9 and TRBJ2-1, with D tentatively TRBD2 (5 bases). The ends were cut back, 3 bases at V and 5 bases at J, with 12 bases in the middle. Germline CDR1 SGDLS, CDR2 YYNGEE. This CDR3 comprises 14 residues. DNA for the CDR3: TGTGCCAGCAGCGCGTGGCCCGGGGACAATGAGCAGTTCTTC. As protein: CASSAWPGDNEQFF.

This sequence joins TRBV12-3 or TRBV12-4 and TRBJ1-4; D gene ambiguous. The V end lost 1 base, the J end lost 2 bases, and 14 bases lay between the germline ends. This CDR3 has 17 residues. The CDR3 bases are TGTGCCAGCAGTTTAGGACGAGAGCCGGGGACTAATGAAAAACTGTTTTTT. It yields the protein CASSLGREPGTNEKLFF.

J is TRBJ2-1 and V is TRBV12-3 or TRBV12-4, with D maybe TRBD2 (6 bases). V lost 8 bases to trimming and J lost 5 bases, with 19 bases between them. The CDR3 length is 15 residues. The CDR3 DNA reads TGTGCCAGCGGGAGGACAACCCTTTTCGACAATGAGCAGTTCTTC. Amino acids: CASGRTTLFDNEQFF.

This clonotype has only a few counts. The chain joins TRBV20-1 to TRBJ1-2; maybe TRBD1 (5 bases). V dropped 1 base and J dropped 7 bases, with 10 bases sitting between them. Germline loops: CDR1 DFQATT, CDR2 SNEGSKA (reference sequence). The CDR3 totals 12 residues. Here the CDR3 reads CSARVTGGGYTF. CDR3 DNA: TGCAGTGCTAGAGTTACAGGTGGTGGCTACACCTTC.